This entry is about one T cell receptor (beta chain). The V end lost 6 bases, the J end lost 2 bases, and 4 bases lay between the germline ends. The germline gives CDR1 SGHRS, CDR2 YFSETQ. This CDR3 has 11 residues. This sample stems from a study of T-cell reconstitution after alpha-beta-depleted transplantation in children. Preparation of the TCRbeta library was carried out with unique molecular identifiers. Each CDR3 protein is one row after TCRdb ran MiXCR on the PCR reads. The repertoire holds about 610,000 distinct CDR3 sequences, 10% to 13% seen once, with less than 5% in the top ten. This receptor was obtained from a human donor who donated a stem cell graft to a child with acute myeloid leukemia. The rearrangement joins TRBV5-1 to TRBJ2-3; D is undetermined. Sample: PBMCs from the stem cell graft donor, taken from the stem cell graft. CDR3: CASKFTDTQYF. Written as DNA, the CDR3 is TGCGCCAGCAAGTTCACAGATACGCAGTATTTT.